The 29 T cell receptor beta chains below were found in one sample sequenced in a study of blood T cell repertoires in COVID-19. Assay: immunoSEQ multiplex PCR; the TCRdb copy retains only in-frame clones and omits some. The table includes some 190,000 clones, around 88% detected once. Material: peripheral blood. Receptors were obtained from a man between 18 and 29 years old with active or convalescent COVID-19.

This clone was observed a handful of times. The chain has TRBV6-2 or TRBV6-3 and TRBJ1-5; no clear D. V was shortened by 2 bases and J by 2 bases, with 13 bases between the two germline ends. The CDR3 extends over 16 amino acids. Germline V gives CDR1 MNHEY, CDR2 SVGEGT. The CDR3 here is CASSYGPGTGNQPQHF. CDR3 DNA: TGTGCCAGCAGTTACGGTCCGGGTACGGGCAATCAGCCCCAGCATTTT.

J is TRBJ2-3 and V is TRBV4-2, with 7 bases that match TRBD1. V shed 2 bases and J 1 base; nucleotides not matched to a gene: 3. In germline, CDR1 is LGHNA, CDR2 YNFKEQ. The CDR3 consists of 15 residues. CDR3 in amino acids: CASSQTGTGTDTQYF. The CDR3 DNA reads TGTGCCAGCAGCCAAACCGGGACAGGCACAGATACGCAGTATTTT.

The chain joins TRBV10-1 to TRBJ2-2; TRBD1 matches 7 bases. CDR1 and CDR2 (germline): WNHNN, SYGVQD (reference sequence). Germline trimming cut 4 bases from V and 1 base from J; bases unmatched to any gene: 6. The length of the CDR3 is 16 residues. CDR3 nucleotides: TGCGCCAGCAGTGTGACCGACAGGGTGAACACCGGGGAGCTGTTTTTT. Translated: CASSVTDRVNTGELFF.

The genes are TRBV25-1 and TRBJ1-2; D is uncertain. The V end lost 2 bases, the J end lost 6 bases, and 4 bases lay between the germline ends. The CDR3 extends over 11 amino acids. The germline gives CDR1 MGHDK, CDR2 SYGVNS. The CDR3 spells CASSEVDGYTF. The CDR3 DNA is TGTGCCAGCAGTGAAGTCGATGGCTACACCTTC.

V and J are TRBV3-1 (or the pseudogene TRBV3-2) and TRBJ1-5, with D perhaps matching TRBD1 (6 bases). CDR3 size: 15 residues. The germline V gene has CDR1 LGHDT and CDR2 YNNKEL (reference sequence). V was shortened by 1 base and J by 6 bases, with 13 bases between the two germline ends. CDR3 loop: CASSQADSSGQPQHF. Written as DNA, the CDR3 is TGTGCCAGCAGCCAAGCGGACAGTTCCGGTCAGCCCCAGCATTTT.

This sequence joins TRBV7-2 and TRBJ2-1; 9 nucleotides align to TRBD2. The CDR3 totals 17 residues. With 2 bases clipped from V and 8 bases from J, the junction kept 13 bases outside the gene matches. From germline, CDR1 is SGHTA and CDR2 FQGNSA. This CDR3 is CASSLLPLRGGRYEQFF. For the CDR3, the DNA is TGTGCCAGCAGCTTACTCCCCTTGCGGGGGGGAAGGTATGAGCAGTTCTTC.

V is TRBV6-4 and J is TRBJ1-5; no firm D call. V gave up 4 bases and J gave up 9 bases, with 13 bases separating them. This CDR3 comprises 13 residues. Per the germline V gene, CDR1 is MRHNA and CDR2 is SNTAGT. The CDR3 reads CASSALYNGPQHF. CDR3 nucleotides: TGTGCCAGCAGTGCCCTGTACAATGGGCCCCAGCATTTT.

This clone was observed a few times. V usage is TRBV7-9 and J usage is TRBJ1-5, with D possibly matching TRBD1 (6 bases). The V end was cut by 1 base, the J end by 11 bases, with 12 bases between. The CDR3 sequence is 13 residues long. Germline lookup yields CDR1 SEHNR and CDR2 FQNEAQ (reference sequence). CDR3 protein: CASSLGQASSQHF. The CDR3 nucleotides read TGTGCCAGCAGCTTAGGACAGGCCTCTTCCCAGCATTTT.

The J gene is TRBJ2-7, the V gene TRBV29-1; TRBD1 matches 8 bases. Per the germline V gene, CDR1 is SQVTM and CDR2 is ANQGSEA. The CDR3 consists of 12 residues. The J segment lost 7 bases and the V segment lost 5 bases, leaving 7 bases of the junction unmatched. CDR3 coding DNA: TGCAGCGTTTGGACAGGGCTGAGGGAGCAGTACTTC. It translates to CSVWTGLREQYF.

The genes are TRBV27 and TRBJ2-1; D is undetermined. Trimming took off 5 bases at V and 0 bases at J, with 20 bases between the two ends. The CDR3 extends over 18 amino acids. The germline CDR1 and CDR2 sequences are MNHEY and SMNVEV (reference sequence). CDR3: CASSTPSLYLSSYNEQFF. In DNA, the CDR3 is TGTGCCAGCAGTACTCCTAGTCTTTATCTAAGCTCCTACAATGAGCAGTTCTTC.

J is TRBJ1-4 and V is TRBV30; 8 nucleotides match TRBD1. CDR1 is GTSNPN, CDR2 SVGIG, per germline (reference sequence). V lost 7 bases, J lost 7 bases, and 17 bases stayed unmatched. The CDR3 contains 16 residues. The CDR3 reads CAFSTGTGGEGEKLFF. Here the CDR3 DNA reads TGTGCCTTCTCGACCGGGACAGGAGGGGAGGGTGAAAAACTGTTTTTT.

In its sample, this clone was seen once. The rearrangement joins TRBV5-1 to TRBJ1-5; D ambiguous. The length of the CDR3 is 13 residues. The V end lost 1 base, the J end lost 8 bases, and 10 bases lay between the germline ends. Per germline, CDR1 SGHRS and CDR2 YFSETQ. The CDR3: CASSLNSREPQHF. The CDR3 coding sequence is TGCGCCAGCAGCTTGAACTCGAGGGAGCCCCAGCATTTT.

The chain is built from TRBV19 and TRBJ1-2; unclear D gene. Germline-derived CDR1 and CDR2 are LNHDA and SQIVND (reference sequence). Trimming took off 3 bases at V and 4 bases at J, with 15 bases between the two ends. This CDR3 comprises 15 residues. The CDR3 DNA sequence: TGTGCCAGTAGTATTACCCTTGCGGGTTCCTATGGCTACACCTTC. Translated: CASSITLAGSYGYTF.

This chain connects TRBV7-9 to TRBJ2-5, with D tentatively TRBD1 (6 bases). CDR1 is SEHNR, CDR2 FQNEAQ, per germline (reference sequence). Between the trimmed V and J ends, which lost 6 bases and 0 bases, there was a span of 17 bases. This CDR3 has 16 residues. CDR3 sequence (DNA): TGTGCCAGCAGACGTAACAGGGTTGAAGACCAAGAGACCCAGTACTTC. Its protein is CASRRNRVEDQETQYF.

A single count supports this clone. V usage is TRBV9 and J usage is TRBJ2-1, with 7 bases identical to TRBD1. The germline CDR1 and CDR2 sequences are SGDLS and YYNGEE. V shed 0 bases, J shed 4 bases, and the junction held 7 bases outside the gene matches. There are 16 residues in the CDR3. CDR3 region: CASSVVAGGRYNEQFF. DNA for the CDR3: TGTGCCAGCAGCGTAGTAGCAGGGGGAAGGTACAATGAGCAGTTCTTC.

The genes are TRBV25-1 and TRBJ1-5; 10 bases agree with TRBD1. This CDR3 region has 16 residues. J lost 2 bases, V lost 4 bases, and 5 bases had no gene match. Germline CDR1 reads MGHDK; CDR2 reads SYGVNS. The CDR3 DNA sequence: TGTGCCAGCAGTGCTTTGGGGACAGGGGGCAATCAGCCCCAGCATTTT. It encodes CASSALGTGGNQPQHF.

V gene TRBV6-6 combines with J gene TRBJ2-5, with D possibly matching TRBD2 (5 bases). Germline V gives CDR1 MNHNY, CDR2 SVGAGI (reference sequence). This CDR3 has 15 amino acids. V lost 0 bases and J 3 bases, leaving 11 bases between the germline ends. CDR3 DNA: TGTGCCAGCAGTTACTCGCGGTTGAGGGAAGAGACCCAGTACTTC. Its translation is CASSYSRLREETQYF.

V and J are TRBV4-2 and TRBJ2-2, with no clear D. CDR3 length: 15 amino acids. Trimming stripped 5 bases from V and 0 bases from J, with 10 bases between. From germline, CDR1 is LGHNA and CDR2 YNFKEQ. The CDR3, as DNA: TGTGCCAGCAGCAATAGTGCCGCGAACACCGGGGAGCTGTTTTTT. This encodes CASSNSAANTGELFF.

The sample holds one count of this clone. The J gene is TRBJ2-2, the V gene TRBV27; the D gene is possibly TRBD2 (6 bases). V shed 4 bases and J shed 6 bases, with 15 bases lying between them. The CDR3 is 15 residues long. The germline V gene has CDR1 MNHEY and CDR2 SMNVEV (reference sequence). DNA for the CDR3: TGTGCCAGCAGTTCTTTCTCGGAGGGCCCCGGGGAGCTGTTTTTT. Encoded protein: CASSSFSEGPGELFF.

As DNA, the CDR3 is TGCGCCAGCAGAGAACCGGGACAGTCCTACGAGCAGTACTTC. Translation gives CASREPGQSYEQYF. J is TRBJ2-7 and V is TRBV10-2, with 7 positions matching TRBD1. The CDR3 loop spans 14 amino acids. Germline-derived CDR1 and CDR2 are WSHSY and SAAADI. V dropped 6 bases and J dropped 1; count of bases not matched to a gene: 6.

The chain is built from TRBV3-1 (or the pseudogene TRBV3-2) and TRBJ2-5; 9 nucleotides align to TRBD2. The CDR3 is made up of 16 amino acids. Germline CDR1 is LGHDT and CDR2 is YNNKEL (reference sequence). With V trimmed by 7 bases and J by 5 bases, 14 bases remained unmatched. CDR3 region: CASTFVLAGVAETQYF. The CDR3 DNA follows: TGTGCCAGCACCTTCGTGTTAGCGGGGGTGGCTGAGACCCAGTACTTC.

V usage is TRBV6-4 and J usage is TRBJ2-3; maybe TRBD2 (6 bases). CDR1 and CDR2 (germline): MRHNA, SNTAGT. The CDR3 length is 15 residues. V was pared by 2 bases and J by 5 bases, with 14 bases between. CDR3 region: CASSDTLGGLDTQYF. The CDR3 DNA is TGTGCCAGCAGTGACACCCTGGGGGGTTTAGATACGCAGTATTTT.

On this clone: The junction does not match germline at one end; this may be a read error. The chain recombines TRBV7-7 with TRBJ2-3, with 8 nucleotides matching TRBD1. The CDR3 extends over 15 amino acids. Germline CDR1 reads SSHAT; CDR2 reads FNYEAQ (reference sequence). In DNA form, the CDR3 reads TGTGCTAGCAGCTTGACAGGGGACCCCACAGATACGCAGTATTTT. As protein: CASSLTGDPTDTQYF.

V gene TRBV5-1 combines with J gene TRBJ2-2; 9 bases are shared with TRBD1. Germline V gene lookup returns CDR1 SGHRS and CDR2 YFSETQ. V gave up 0 bases and J gave up 7 bases; unmatched junction bases: 16. CDR3 length: 19 amino acids. CDR3 sequence reads: CASSLEILRTGARGGELFF. CDR3 DNA sequence: TGCGCCAGCAGCTTGGAGATATTACGGACAGGGGCCCGGGGCGGGGAGCTGTTTTTT.

This sequence joins TRBV7-9 and TRBJ2-5, with 11 bases that match TRBD2. The CDR3 contains 13 residues. With 8 bases clipped from V and 4 bases from J, the junction kept 3 bases outside the gene matches. CDR1 is SEHNR, CDR2 FQNEAQ, per germline (reference sequence). Written as DNA, the CDR3 is TGTGCCAGCGGTACTAGCGGGGGAGAGACCCAGTACTTC. Protein: CASGTSGGETQYF.

The chain is built from TRBV9 and TRBJ2-7, with 7 bases that match TRBD2. This CDR3 has 17 residues. V gave up 2 bases and J gave up 3 bases; unmatched junction bases: 14. Germline assignment: CDR1 SGDLS and CDR2 YYNGEE. CDR3 sequence: CASSVSDVWEGHYEQYF. The DNA of the CDR3 is TGTGCCAGCAGCGTCTCTGATGTGTGGGAGGGCCACTACGAGCAGTACTTC.

CDR3 protein: CASSERQDLYGYTF. CDR3 in DNA: TGTGCCAGCAGTGAAAGACAGGACCTCTATGGCTACACCTTC. The gene calls are TRBV6-1 and TRBJ1-2; D is possibly TRBD1 (6 bases). Germline lookup yields CDR1 MNHNS and CDR2 SASEGT. V lost 2 bases to trimming and J lost 4 bases, with 11 bases between them. The length of the CDR3 is 14 residues.

The chain combines TRBV19 with TRBJ1-4; unclear D gene. V lost 6 bases, J lost 4 bases, and 3 bases lay in between. Germline CDR1 and CDR2: LNHDA and SQIVND (reference sequence). The CDR3 totals 11 residues. Here the CDR3 reads CASSNNEKLFF. The CDR3 DNA is TGTGCCAGTAGCAATAATGAAAAACTGTTTTTT. Full variable domain (outside the CDR3, taken from reference TRBV19 and TRBJ1-4): DGGITQSPKYLFRKEGQNVTLSCEQNLNHDAMYWYRQDPGQGLRLIYYSQIVNDFQKGDIAEGYSVSREKKESFPLTVTSAQKNPTAFYLCASSNNEKLFFGSGTQLSVL.

The genes are TRBV15 and TRBJ2-1; no reliable D call. Trimming removed 0 bases from V and 12 bases from J, with 9 bases in between. Germline loops: CDR1 LNHNV, CDR2 YYDKDF (reference sequence). The CDR3 totals 12 residues. CDR3 residues: CATSRDRKRQFF. The CDR3 nucleotides are TGTGCCACCAGCAGAGATAGGAAGCGGCAGTTCTTC.